Each of the 7 T cell receptor beta chains below was sequenced from the same sample in a study of blood T cell repertoires in COVID-19. Clones were read by immunoSEQ multiplex PCR, and TCRdb kept only the in-frame ones, dropping some. The sample lists under 200,000 clones, 85% to 90% occurring once. Sequencing used peripheral blood. These receptor sequences come from a man between 60 and 75 years old with COVID-19, enrolled during active disease.

V usage is TRBV28 and J usage is TRBJ1-5; 7 bases align to TRBD1. This CDR3 comprises 16 residues. The germline V gene encodes CDR1 MDHEN and CDR2 SYDVKM. The trim removed 6 bases at V and 4 bases at J, leaving 12 bases unmatched. As DNA, the CDR3 is TGTGCCAGCAGGACTCGAGGTGCAGGGGGTAATCAGCCCCAGCATTTT. Amino acid sequence: CASRTRGAGGNQPQHF.

The V and J genes are TRBV7-3 and TRBJ2-2; 11 nucleotides agree with TRBD2. CDR1 and CDR2 (germline): SGHTA, FQGTGA. With V trimmed by 5 bases and J by 4 bases, 3 bases remained unmatched. The CDR3 is 15 residues long. CDR3 residues: CASSPTSGSTGELFF. CDR3 DNA: TGTGCCAGCAGCCCCACTAGCGGGAGCACCGGGGAGCTGTTTTTT.

The rearrangement links TRBV28 to TRBJ1-2, with a weak D call TRBD1 (5 bases). The CDR3 has 14 residues. V dropped 2 bases and J dropped 4 bases, with 11 bases sitting between them. The germline gives CDR1 MDHEN, CDR2 SYDVKM. For the CDR3, the DNA is TGTGCCAGCAGTTTACTACAGGTTACCTATGGCTACACCTTC. Protein product: CASSLLQVTYGYTF.

The V gene is TRBV7-6, the J gene TRBJ2-2; 8 bases are shared with TRBD2. The CDR3 has 15 residues. Germline V gene data show CDR1 as SGHVS and CDR2 as FNYEAQ. V gave up 5 bases and J gave up 1 base; unmatched junction bases: 3. The CDR3 region is CASSASGQNTGELFF. The CDR3 nucleotides are TGTGCCAGCAGCGCTAGCGGGCAGAACACCGGGGAGCTGTTTTTT. The variable domain in full, with the rest retrieved from reference TRBV7-6 and TRBJ2-2, is GAGVSQSPRYKVTKRGQDVALRCDPISGHVSLYWYRQALGQGPEFLTYFNYEAQQDKSGLPNDRFSAERPEGSISTLTIQRTEQRDSAMYRCASSASGQNTGELFFGEGSRLTVL.

This chain links TRBV2 with TRBJ2-2, with TRBD1 identical over 7 bases. This CDR3 is built from 14 residues. Germline assignment: CDR1 SNHLY and CDR2 FYNNEI. After removal of 6 bases from V and 5 bases from J, the junction contained 6 bases not matched to a gene. The CDR3 loop is CASREPGGTGELFF. CDR3 nucleotide sequence: TGTGCCAGCAGGGAACCAGGGGGAACCGGGGAGCTGTTTTTT.

Remarks on this clone: The same CDR3 also results from other DNA sequences found in this sample. The rearrangement joins TRBV18 to TRBJ2-5; D is possibly TRBD2 (5 bases). The V gene's germline CDR1 is KGHSH and CDR2 LQKENI. This CDR3 comprises 13 residues. V lost 4 bases, J lost 5 bases, and 11 bases lay in between. CDR3 DNA sequence: TGTGCCAGCTCACTCGGACTTAAGGAGACCCAGTACTTC. Translation: CASSLGLKETQYF.

The J gene is TRBJ2-1, the V gene TRBV27; possibly TRBD1 for D (7 bases). The CDR3 is 16 residues long. Trimming took off 0 bases at V and 8 bases at J, with 17 bases between the two ends. Germline CDR1 is MNHEY and CDR2 is SMNVEV (reference sequence). In DNA form, the CDR3 reads TGTGCCAGCAGTTTATCGTCGGCAGGGGGGCGGGATGAGCAGTTCTTC. This codes for CASSLSSAGGRDEQFF.